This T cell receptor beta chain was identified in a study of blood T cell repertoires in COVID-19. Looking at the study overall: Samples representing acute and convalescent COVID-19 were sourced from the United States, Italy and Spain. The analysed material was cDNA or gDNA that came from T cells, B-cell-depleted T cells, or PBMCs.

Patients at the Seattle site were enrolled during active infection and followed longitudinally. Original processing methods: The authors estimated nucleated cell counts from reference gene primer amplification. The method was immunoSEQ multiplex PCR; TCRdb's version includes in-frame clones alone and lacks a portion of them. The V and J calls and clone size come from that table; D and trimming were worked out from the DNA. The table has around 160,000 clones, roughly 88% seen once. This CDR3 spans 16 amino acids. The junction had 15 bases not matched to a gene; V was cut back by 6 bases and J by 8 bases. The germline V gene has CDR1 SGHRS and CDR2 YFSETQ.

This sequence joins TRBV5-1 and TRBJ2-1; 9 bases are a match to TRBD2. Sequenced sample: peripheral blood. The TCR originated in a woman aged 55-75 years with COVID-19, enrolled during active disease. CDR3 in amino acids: CASTYQGLAGFDEQFF. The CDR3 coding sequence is TGCGCCAGCACCTATCAGGGTCTAGCGGGGTTCGATGAGCAGTTCTTC.